The rows below give T cell receptor beta chains drawn from one sample of a study of T cell changes during pregnancy in multiple sclerosis. Clones were sequenced by immunoSEQ multiplex PCR, and TCRdb holds only the in-frame ones, with some missing. Among 55,000 to 75,000 clones listed, about 90% were seen once. The material sequenced was peripheral blood, taken after pregnancy. Receptors originate from a female donor with multiple sclerosis, enrolled in a pregnancy study. Both conserved end residues are part of each CDR3. The D gene is left open where the match is weak. Only some rows state a clone size, as once, few, many or a class for expanded clones.

TRBV5-1,TRBD1,TRBJ1-1,once,16,TGCGCCAGCAGCCGATCCTCGACAGGGATGAACACTGAAGCTTTCTTT,CASSRSSTGMNTEAFF
TRBV25-1,TRBD1,TRBJ2-3,-,14,TGTGCCAGCAGTGAGACAGGGGGGTGGGATACGCAGTATTTT,CASSETGGWDTQYF
TRBV28,TRBD2,TRBJ2-7,-,16,TGTGCCAGCAGAGGACCGGGGACTAGCGATCACTACGAGCAGTACTTC,CASRGPGTSDHYEQYF
TRBV27,-,TRBJ2-3,-,13,TGTGCCAGCAGTTTATTATCCACAGATACGCAGTATTTT,CASSLLSTDTQYF
TRBV18,-,TRBJ2-5,-,15,TGTGCCAGCTCGCTCGGGCCAGGGGACCAAGAGACCCAGTACTTC,CASSLGPGDQETQYF
TRBV2,-,TRBJ1-2,-,20,TGTGCCAGCAAAGGGGTTCTTCGTGCCGCCGAAGGCAGAGGAAACTATGGCTACACCTTC,CASKGVLRAAEGRGNYGYTF
TRBV5-4,TRBD2,TRBJ2-3,-,17,TGTGCCAGCAGTCCGAGGACTAGCGGGTCCTTAAATGATACGCAGTATTTT,CASSPRTSGSLNDTQYF
TRBV30,TRBD1,TRBJ2-2,-,13,TGTGCCTGGAGTATCCTGGACAGGGGGGAGCTGTTTTTT,CAWSILDRGELFF
TRBV11-2,-,TRBJ1-1,-,14,TGTGCCAGCAGCCGGCAGGGGTTTGGGACTGAAGCTTTCTTT,CASSRQGFGTEAFF
TRBV12-5,TRBD2,TRBJ2-2,-,16,TGTGCTAGTGGTTTCTATAGCGGGAGGGCCTCCGGGGAGCTGTTTTTT,CASGFYSGRASGELFF
TRBV7-2,TRBD2,TRBJ2-1,-,19,TGTGCCAGCAGCTTACAAATTGGAGCGCGGGAGGGCCGGATGAATGAGCAGTTCTTC,CASSLQIGAREGRMNEQFF
TRBV21-1,-,TRBJ1-5,-,17,TGTGCCAGCAGCAAAGAAAGTAGGAACAGAACAAATCAGCCCCAGCATTTT,CASSKESRNRTNQPQHF
TRBV7-9,-,TRBJ1-1,-,13,TGTGCCAGCAGCCCTCGCCGAGACAGAGAAGCTTTCTTT,CASSPRRDREAFF
TRBV9,TRBD2,TRBJ2-1,-,19,TGTGCCAGCAGCACCCCAACCGGGACTAGCGGGAGATCCCCCTATGAGCAGTTCTTC,CASSTPTGTSGRSPYEQFF